The 18 T cell receptor beta chains given below trace back to one sample, sequenced in a study of prognosis after radiotherapy for stage I lung cancer. With two-round multiplex PCR, TCR beta CDR3 sequences were amplified from genomic DNA. First-round PCR employed TRBV- and TRBJ-specific primers for each gene. Via MiXCR, TCRdb re-called the multiplex PCR reads, giving one row per CDR3 protein. The profile shows roughly 15,000 distinct CDR3 sequences, 30% to 40% of them singletons. Source: PBMCs, taken before or after stereotactic body radiation therapy (not recorded which). The receptors were sampled from a donor aged 50 or older with non-small cell lung cancer.

Within the sample, this clonotype is medium-sized. V and J are TRBV7-9 and TRBJ2-1, with 8 bases matching TRBD2. This CDR3 contains 16 residues. Per the germline V gene, CDR1 is SEHNR and CDR2 is FQNEAQ (reference sequence). The trim removed 4 bases at V and 6 bases at J, leaving 11 bases unmatched. The CDR3 DNA follows: TGTGCCAGCAGCTCAGCGGGAGCCCTCCCCTCCAATGAGCAGTTCTTC. Translated: CASSSAGALPSNEQFF.

Points on this clonotype: A read error may account for a junction end that differs from germline. This rearrangement joins TRBV6-2 or TRBV6-3 to TRBJ2-3, with D possibly being TRBD2 (5 bases). The V gene's germline CDR1 is MNHEY and CDR2 SVGEGT. The CDR3 covers 15 residues. CDR3 sequence reads: CASSEETRGPDTKYF. CDR3 nucleotide sequence: TGTGCCAGCAGTGAGGAAACTAGAGGACCAGATACGAAGTATTTT.

This clonotype has at least ten counts. The chain recombines TRBV29-1 with TRBJ1-5; no firm D call. The CDR3 sequence is 13 residues long. Trimming took off 4 bases at V and 6 bases at J, with 13 bases between the two ends. Germline-derived CDR1 and CDR2 are SQVTM and ANQGSEA. CDR3 residues: CSVVFAWGQPQHF. As DNA, the CDR3 is TGCAGCGTTGTCTTTGCTTGGGGTCAGCCCCAGCATTTT.

The sample holds many counts of this clonotype. V gene TRBV5-1 combines with J gene TRBJ2-3; the D call may be TRBD1 or TRBD2 (5 bases each). Germline CDR1 reads SGHRS; CDR2 reads YFSETQ. The CDR3 is 14 amino acids. V was cut by 9 bases and J by 0 bases, with 14 bases left in between. The CDR3 DNA reads as TGCGCCACTCACTCGGGACCCAGCACAGATACGCAGTATTTT. This encodes CATHSGPSTDTQYF. The full variable domain, in which reference TRBV5-1 and TRBJ2-3 provide the parts outside the CDR3, is KAGVTQTPRYLIKTRGQQVTLSCSPISGHRSVSWYQQTPGQGLQFLFEYFSETQRNKGNFPGRFSGRQFSNSRSEMNVSTLELGDSALYLCATHSGPSTDTQYFGPGTRLTVL.

The table lists this clonotype with many counts. This chain links TRBV4-1 with TRBJ2-1; no clear D gene. The CDR3 spans 16 residues. CDR1 and CDR2 (germline): MGHRA, YSYEKL. V lost 0 bases, J lost 9 bases, and 18 bases lay in between. CDR3 sequence reads: CASSQDSSSEKGEQFF. Written as DNA, the CDR3 is TGCGCCAGCAGCCAAGATTCTTCGTCGGAGAAGGGTGAGCAGTTCTTC.

This clonotype was picked up many times. The chain links TRBV7-9 to TRBJ2-2, with 8 bases identical to TRBD2. Germline V gene lookup returns CDR1 SEHNR and CDR2 FQNEAQ (reference sequence). The CDR3 is 16 residues long. With 5 bases clipped from V and 1 base from J, the junction kept 6 bases outside the gene matches. This chain's CDR3 is CASSAAGLGNTGELFF. The CDR3, as DNA: TGTGCCAGCAGCGCTGCGGGACTAGGGAACACCGGGGAGCTGTTTTTT. The full variable domain, with the rest looked up from reference TRBV7-9 and TRBJ2-2, is DTGVSQNPRHKITKRGQNVTFRCDPISEHNRLYWYRQTLGQGPEFLTYFQNEAQLEKSRLLSDRFSAERPKGSFSTLEIQRTEQGDSAMYLCASSAAGLGNTGELFFGEGSRLTVL.

This clonotype has at least ten counts. The chain has TRBV6-5 and TRBJ1-1; 8 positions match TRBD1. V dropped 4 bases and J dropped 1; count of bases not matched to a gene: 2. The CDR3 is made up of 14 amino acids. From germline, CDR1 is MNHEY and CDR2 SVGAGI. CDR3 in amino acids: CASSWGTGNTEAFF. The CDR3 coding sequence is TGTGCCAGCAGTTGGGGGACAGGGAACACTGAAGCTTTCTTT.

With respect to this clonotype: A read error is likely here: a far larger clone is one base away. J is TRBJ2-1 and V is TRBV27; D may be TRBD1 or TRBD2 (7 bases each). V was trimmed by 6 bases and J by 1 base, leaving 16 bases between them. CDR1 is MNHEY, CDR2 SMNVEV, per germline (reference sequence). The CDR3 covers 16 residues. CDR3 residues: CASSYGQGGSYNEQFF. CDR3 coding DNA: TGTGCCAGCAGCTACGGGCAGGGGGGGTCCTACAATGAGCAGTTCTTC.

This clonotype was recorded many times. This sequence joins TRBV6-2 or TRBV6-3 and TRBJ1-5, with D uncertain. The CDR3 covers 13 residues. CDR1 MNHEY and CDR2 SVGEGT come from the germline V gene. The ends were cut back, 2 bases at V and 0 bases at J, with 2 bases in the middle. The CDR3 region has the DNA TGTGCCAGCAGTTACAATAGCAATCAGCCCCAGCATTTT. It specifies CASSYNSNQPQHF.

The rearrangement joins TRBV5-1 to TRBJ2-2, with no clear D. The CDR3 length is 13 residues. Germline lookup yields CDR1 SGHRS and CDR2 YFSETQ. V was trimmed by 3 bases and J by 4 bases, leaving 7 bases between them. The DNA of the CDR3 is TGCGCCAGCAGCTCTGAGAGCACCGGGGAGCTGTTTTTT. This codes for CASSSESTGELFF.

This clonotype is medium-sized by share. The CDR3 region is CASSVGGNEQFF. The CDR3, as DNA: TGTGCCAGCAGTGTTGGGGGGAATGAGCAGTTCTTC. The J gene is TRBJ2-1, the V gene TRBV6-1, with D possibly being TRBD2 (6 bases). The germline V and J ends were trimmed by 4 bases and 7 bases, with 8 bases remaining between them. Germline-derived CDR1 and CDR2 are MNHNS and SASEGT. CDR3 size: 12 residues.

This clonotype qualifies as medium-sized. This sequence joins TRBV30 and TRBJ2-7, with 7 bases matching TRBD1. The trim removed 4 bases at V and 3 bases at J, leaving 6 bases unmatched. Germline assignment: CDR1 GTSNPN and CDR2 SVGIG (reference sequence). The length of the CDR3 is 13 residues. As DNA, the CDR3 is TGTGCCTGGAACCTCGGGACAGACTACGAGCAGTACTTC. Encoded protein: CAWNLGTDYEQYF.

A remark on this clonotype: This sequence is one base from a far larger clone and is likely a read error. The V and J genes are TRBV20-1 and TRBJ2-5; 12 bases agree with TRBD2. The J call is doubtful: the DNA matches TRBJ2-1 better. The germline V gene encodes CDR1 DFQATT and CDR2 SNEGSKA (reference sequence). This CDR3 is built from 16 residues. This CDR3 is CSAQDRLAGVDNEQFF. The CDR3 DNA sequence: TGCAGTGCTCAGGACCGACTAGCGGGAGTAGACAATGAGCAGTTCTTC.

This clonotype was found many times. This chain uses TRBV6-1 with TRBJ1-1; possible D gene TRBD1, 5 bases. V gave up 7 bases and J gave up 1 base, with 10 bases separating them. Germline V gene data show CDR1 as MNHNS and CDR2 as SASEGT. CDR3 length equals 13 residues. The CDR3 DNA reads TGTGCCAGCAACCGGGGACGGAACACTGAAGCTTTCTTT. Its translation is CASNRGRNTEAFF.

The table lists this clonotype with a few counts. The CDR3 loop is CASSSGGGVPYNEQFF. CDR3 sequence (DNA): TGCGCCAGCAGCTCGGGGGGGGGTGTCCCCTACAATGAGCAGTTCTTC. The V and J genes are TRBV5-1 and TRBJ2-1, with 8 bases aligning to TRBD2. Germline V gene sequence: CDR1 SGHRS, CDR2 YFSETQ. The length of the CDR3 is 16 residues. The V and J ends lost 3 bases and 2 bases, in that order; junction bases with no gene match: 7. Full variable domain (remainder filled in from reference TRBV5-1 and TRBJ2-1): KAGVTQTPRYLIKTRGQQVTLSCSPISGHRSVSWYQQTPGQGLQFLFEYFSETQRNKGNFPGRFSGRQFSNSRSEMNVSTLELGDSALYLCASSSGGGVPYNEQFFGPGTRLTVL.

At least ten counts were recorded for this clonotype. The chain has TRBV14 and TRBJ1-2; D not resolved. Trimming pared 5 bases from V and 8 bases from J, leaving 12 bases between. This CDR3 contains 12 residues. The germline V gene encodes CDR1 SGHDN and CDR2 FVKESK. CDR3 DNA: TGTGCCAGCAGCGGGCGCGGACGCGGCTACACCTTC. This translates into CASSGRGRGYTF.

The sample holds one count of this clonotype. This clone may be a read error of a much larger clone one base away. The chain is built from TRBV29-1 and TRBJ1-2; D is unclear. V lost 4 bases, J lost 7 bases, and 13 bases lay in between. The CDR3 sequence is 12 residues long. Germline V gene data show CDR1 as SQVTM and CDR2 as ANQGSEA. The CDR3 coding sequence is TGCAGCGTTGGCGAAGGTTTATCTGGCTACACCTTC. Translating gives CSVGEGLSGYTF.

By sample share, this clonotype is large. The V call is TRBV20-1, the J call TRBJ2-1, with no clear D. CDR3 length: 15 residues. In germline, CDR1 is DFQATT, CDR2 SNEGSKA (reference sequence). The V end was cut by 0 bases, the J end by 9 bases, with 18 bases between. This chain's CDR3 is CSARDSLRGMSEQFF. The CDR3 region has the DNA TGCAGTGCTAGAGATAGTCTTCGTGGGATGAGTGAGCAGTTCTTC.